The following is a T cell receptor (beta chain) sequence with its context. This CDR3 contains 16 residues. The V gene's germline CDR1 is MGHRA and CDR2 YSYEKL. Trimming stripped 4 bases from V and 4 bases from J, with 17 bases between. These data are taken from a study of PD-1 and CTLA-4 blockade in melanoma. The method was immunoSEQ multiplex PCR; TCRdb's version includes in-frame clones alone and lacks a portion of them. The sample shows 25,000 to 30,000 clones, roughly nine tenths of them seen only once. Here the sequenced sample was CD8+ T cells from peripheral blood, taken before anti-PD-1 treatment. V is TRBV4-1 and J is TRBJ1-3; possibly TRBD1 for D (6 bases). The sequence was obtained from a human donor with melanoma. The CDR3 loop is CASSPGGTGRGNTIYF. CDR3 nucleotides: TGCGCCAGCAGCCCTGGCGGCACAGGGAGAGGAAACACCATATATTTT.